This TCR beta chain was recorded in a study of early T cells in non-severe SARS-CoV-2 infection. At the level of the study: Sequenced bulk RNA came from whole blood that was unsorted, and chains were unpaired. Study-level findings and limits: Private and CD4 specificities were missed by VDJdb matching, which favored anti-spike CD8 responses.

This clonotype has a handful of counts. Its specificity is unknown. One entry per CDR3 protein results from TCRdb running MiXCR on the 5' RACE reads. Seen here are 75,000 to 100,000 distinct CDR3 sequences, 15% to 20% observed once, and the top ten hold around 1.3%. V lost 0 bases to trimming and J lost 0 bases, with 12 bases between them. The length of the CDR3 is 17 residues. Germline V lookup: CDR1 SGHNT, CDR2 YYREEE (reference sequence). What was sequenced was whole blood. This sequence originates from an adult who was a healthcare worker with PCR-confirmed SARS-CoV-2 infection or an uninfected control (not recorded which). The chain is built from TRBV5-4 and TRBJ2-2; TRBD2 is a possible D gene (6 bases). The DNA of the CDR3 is TGTGCCAGCAGCTTGGCCCCGGGACTGACGAACACCGGGGAGCTGTTTTTT. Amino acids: CASSLAPGLTNTGELFF.